This record covers a single TCR beta chain. This specimen comes from a study of blood T cell repertoires in COVID-19. Whole-study context: The United States, Italy and Spain were the sources of the acute and convalescent COVID-19 samples.

The CDR3 sequence is 12 residues long. V lost 0 bases and J lost 15, with 12 bases in between. Per the germline V gene, CDR1 is SGHAT and CDR2 is FQNNGV. The table came from immunoSEQ multiplex PCR; TCRdb's copy has only in-frame clones and leaves some out. The sample gives roughly 100,000 clones, around 83% of which show up once; 15% is in the top ten. The clonotype originates from a woman at least 80 years old with acute or convalescent COVID-19. The chain recombines TRBV11-2 with TRBJ2-1, with a tentative D call TRBD1 (5 bases). Material for sequencing was peripheral blood. The CDR3 protein is CASSLDQGVPFF. The DNA of the CDR3 is TGTGCCAGCAGCTTAGATCAGGGTGTTCCGTTCTTC.